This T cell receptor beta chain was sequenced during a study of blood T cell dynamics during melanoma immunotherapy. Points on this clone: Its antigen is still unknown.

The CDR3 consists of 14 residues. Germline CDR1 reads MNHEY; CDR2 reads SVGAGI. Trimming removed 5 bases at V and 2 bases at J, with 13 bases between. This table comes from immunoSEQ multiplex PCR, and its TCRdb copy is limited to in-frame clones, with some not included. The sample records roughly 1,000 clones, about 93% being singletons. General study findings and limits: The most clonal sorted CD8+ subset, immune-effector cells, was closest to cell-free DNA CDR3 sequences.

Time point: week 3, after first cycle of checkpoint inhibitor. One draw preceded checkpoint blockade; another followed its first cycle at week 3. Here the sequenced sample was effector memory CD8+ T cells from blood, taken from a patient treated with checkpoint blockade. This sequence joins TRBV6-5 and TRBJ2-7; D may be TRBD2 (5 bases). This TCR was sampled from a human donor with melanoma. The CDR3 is CASSNQDWPYEQYF. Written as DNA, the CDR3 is TGTGCCAGCAGTAACCAGGACTGGCCCTACGAGCAGTACTTC.